This T cell receptor beta chain was observed in a study of control samples from healthy donors and cancer patients. Only in-frame clones appear in the TCRdb table, and some are missing; sequencing was by immunoSEQ multiplex PCR. Of approximately 160,000 clones listed, around nine tenths were seen once; the top ten hold 0.65% to 0.75%. The sequenced sample consisted of blood. The receptor comes from a woman between 25 and 40 years old in good health.

The DNA for the CDR3 is TGTGCCAGCCGACAGTTTTCTGGAAACACCATATATTTT. It encodes CASRQFSGNTIYF. The chain links TRBV12-3 or TRBV12-4 to TRBJ1-3, with D perhaps matching TRBD1 (5 bases). Trimming left V 8 bases short and J 1 base short, with 9 bases between. CDR3 length equals 13 residues.